This TCR beta chain originates from a study of regulatory dendritic cells for organ transplantation (dated by TCRdb to the late 2010s). For the study in its entirety: Monocytes were cultured with vitamin D3 on days 0 and 4 and with IL-10 on day 4 to generate regulatory dendritic cells. On day 6, LPS was added to the DC cultures to test how the DCs responded to a strong maturation-inducing agent. Before and after allostimulation with regulatory or mature dendritic cells, TCRbeta repertoires were sequenced from sorted naive and memory CD4+ and CD8+ T cells. Study-level results and caveats: Naive CD4+ and CD8+ T cells showed highly diverse repertoires, whereas memory cells were less diverse and memory CD8+ cells were the most oligoclonal. Among the resting subsets, the most alloreactive TCR clonotypes were found in memory CD8+ T cells. The authors pointed out considerable heterogeneity between individuals in the alloreactive memory CD8+ T cell pool, and only a couple of subjects were sequenced. In both subjects, allostimulation led to expansion of memory CD8+ clones, although regulatory dendritic cells appeared to cause more limited expansion than mature dendritic cells did.

Sorted T cell subsets were CFSE-labeled and co-cultured for around 5 days with allogeneic regulatory or mature dendritic cells at a 1:10 DC:T ratio. FACS was used to sort CD4+ or CD8+ cells into naive T cells (CD45RA+) and memory T cells (CD45RO+). The T cells used for TCR sequencing were obtained from a couple of healthy control subjects. Genomic DNA was extracted with the Qiagen DNeasy Blood & Tissue Kit. V loses 1 base of germline sequence and J loses 3 bases, and the interval between the two ends is 7 bases. From the cysteine up to the phenylalanine, the CDR3 has a length of 13 residues. Only the CDR3 region is kept as DNA, spanning 39 bases read in frame from base 1. CDR1 and CDR2 are drawn from the germline V gene: MDHEN, SYDVKM. Remarks on this clone: The clone's antigen remains unknown. No much larger clone is present one base from it, and per-base qualities are unavailable.

TCRbeta CDR3 regions were amplified by multiplexed two-step PCR using Vbeta-specific forward primers and Jbeta-specific reverse primers. TCRbeta libraries were sequenced on an Illumina instrument through the immunoSEQ service. On the authors' methods: IMGT annotation was used to assign V, D and J genes, and synthetic CDR3 analogues were used to correct counts for multiplex PCR bias. In the immunoSEQ Analyzer, repertoire clonality was calculated as one minus the normalized Shannon entropy. Clonal expansion was defined by Fisher's exact test with Benjamini-Hochberg false discovery rate control, using two-tailed P<0.01. TCRdb limited this immuneACCESS table to in-frame rearrangements with V and J called. A share of clones is missing; checked studies link under half to unresolved V genes, and the rest is unexplained. V and J calls and clone size follow that table, whereas D and trimming were derived from the DNA. The sample has over 20,000 clones on record, 70% to 90% of them singletons. The ten largest account for roughly 0.67% of the sample.

The rearranged chain carries TRBV28 and TRBJ2-7, with the D gene not confidently named. The specimen sequenced was naive CD4+ T cells from blood cultured with regulatory dendritic cells. The cell subset or site label for this specimen denotes: CD45RA+ naive T cells. This clonotype originated in a human donor in good health. DNA sequence: TGTGCCAGCAGTTTATCGCCCGTCTACGAGCAGTACTTC. This yields the protein CASSLSPVYEQYF.